This T cell receptor (beta chain) comes out of a study of type 1 regulatory T cells. Germline V gene lookup returns CDR1 SGHRS and CDR2 YFSETQ. This CDR3 contains 12 residues. Trimming removed 6 bases at V and 7 bases at J, with 13 bases between. One entry per CDR3 protein results from TCRdb running MiXCR on the reads. The sample lists fewer than 70,000 distinct CDR3 sequences, around 60% occurring once. T-allo10 cells from the graft donor were described as anergic, host-alloantigen-specific, and alloantigen-specific suppressors. A word on this clonotype: The antigen is undetermined.

This clonotype originated in a human donor in good health. The sample was cultured T cells, either the whole culture or a sorted T cell fraction (not recorded which). Noted subset: Tr1-enriched cell product generated in vitro against host alloantigens. This chain links TRBV5-1 with TRBJ2-5; D gene uncertain. In nucleotides, the CDR3 is TGCGCCAGCACCACTCCGCGCGGGACCCAGTACTTC. Its translation is CASTTPRGTQYF.